This T cell receptor beta chain was identified in a study of blood T cell repertoires in COVID-19. Background on the study: The United States, Italy and Spain provided the acute and convalescent COVID-19 samples. Nucleic acid was either cDNA or gDNA, and it came from T cells, B-cell-depleted T cells, or PBMCs.

Authors' data handling: Quantification of nucleated cells was approximated via reference gene primer amplification. Assay used: immunoSEQ multiplex PCR; TCRdb lists only in-frame clones, some missing. D and trimming were read from the DNA, whereas the V and J calls and clone size are those reported in that table. The data show a few hundred thousand clones, 86% seen once. CDR1 KGHSH and CDR2 LQKENI come from the germline V gene. This CDR3 contains 17 residues. With 1 base removed from V and 1 base from J, the gap between germline ends came to 11 bases. This clone came up once. This receptor was obtained from a young man with active or convalescent COVID-19. Sequenced: peripheral blood. The rearrangement joins TRBV18 to TRBJ2-6, with D possibly being TRBD2 (5 bases). The CDR3 protein is CASSPRRGESGANVLTF. The CDR3 DNA sequence: TGTGCCAGCTCACCACGACGGGGAGAGTCTGGGGCCAACGTCCTGACTTTC.